This T cell receptor (beta chain) was sequenced during a study of radiation and T cells in renal cell carcinoma. Clones were read by immunoSEQ multiplex PCR, and TCRdb kept only the in-frame ones, dropping some. The sample has around 81,000 clones, 85% seen once. CDR3 size: 15 residues. The V end was cut by 0 bases, the J end by 4 bases, with 11 bases between. Per germline, CDR1 SGDLS and CDR2 YYNGEE. The sample's time point: blood 4 weeks post-SBRT, at nephrectomy. Treatment noted: 15 Gy SBRT to primary tumor, nephrectomy 4 weeks later. The clonotype comes from a man between 50 and 59 years old with renal cell carcinoma. This chain joins TRBV9 and TRBJ1-5; D not resolved. Here the sequenced sample was blood, taken from a patient whose treatment included radiotherapy and nephrectomy. The chain's CDR3 is CASSVGSDPNQPQHF. CDR3 coding DNA: TGTGCCAGCAGCGTAGGGTCGGACCCTAATCAGCCCCAGCATTTT.